Listed below are T cell receptor beta chains from one sample, sequenced in a study of identical twins. One entry per CDR3 protein, called by TCRdb with MiXCR from the 5' RACE reads. The sample has 750,000 to 950,000 distinct CDR3 sequences; roughly an eighth are singletons. These data were also filed under a second study, of yellow fever vaccine responses in identical twins.

Material: PBMCs. The receptors stem from a woman under 30 in good health. The CDR3 runs from the conserved cysteine through the conserved F or W. D genes are given only for firm matches. The size entry is marked missing in some rows and otherwise reads once, few, many or a size class.

TRBV15	TRBJ1-6	few	15	NA	TGTGCCACCAGCAGAGAGAAGGGGAGTGGTTCACCCCTCCACTTT	CATSREKGSGSPLHF
TRBV7-2	TRBJ2-3	many	13	TRBD1	TGTGCCAGCAGCTTAGCGACAGGGGGAATAGGGTATTTT	CASSLATGGIGYF
TRBV15	TRBJ2-7	NA	15	TRBD2	TGTGCCACCAGCAGAGAGAGGGGACTAGTCTACGAGCAGTACTTC	CATSRERGLVYEQYF
TRBV2	TRBJ1-5	NA	14	NA	TGTGCCAGCAGTGGGGCCCAGAGGAATCAGCCCCAGCATTTT	CASSGAQRNQPQHF
TRBV5-6	TRBJ2-1	NA	19	TRBD2	TGTGCCAGCAGCTCGGTGGGACTAGCGGGGGCCTCGCTGTTCAATGAGCAGTTCTTC	CASSSVGLAGASLFNEQFF
TRBV11-2	TRBJ2-1	NA	14	NA	TGTGCCAGCAGCTTAGCCAATGGGTGGAATGAGCAGTTCTTC	CASSLANGWNEQFF
TRBV2	TRBJ2-7	NA	13	NA	TGTGCCAGCAGTGAAGAGTCGCCCTACGAGCAGTACTTC	CASSEESPYEQYF
TRBV20-1	TRBJ2-5	few	14	TRBD1	TGCAGTCCTAGGGGGACAGGGGTTAGAGAGACCCAGTACTTC	CSPRGTGVRETQYF
TRBV12-3/TRBV12-4	TRBJ2-3	NA	14	NA	TGTGCCAGCAGTTCCAGGGTGGTCGGGGGAACGCAGTATTTT	CASSSRVVGGTQYF
TRBV24-1	TRBJ2-1	few	14	NA	TGTGCCACCGGGTCCCCTATCTCCTACAATGAGCAGTTCTTC	CATGSPISYNEQFF
TRBV3-1	TRBJ2-7	NA	15	NA	TGTGCCAGCAGCCAACGGGACGGGGGCTCCTACGAGCAGTACTTC	CASSQRDGGSYEQYF
TRBV10-3	TRBJ2-1	NA	13	NA	TGTGCCATCAGTGATCCTGAGACTGGACGAGCGTTCTTC	CAISDPETGRAFF
TRBV29-1	TRBJ2-3	many	13	TRBD1	TGCAGCACTGGACAGGGGCTTACAGATACGCAGTATTTT	CSTGQGLTDTQYF
TRBV10-3	TRBJ2-2	NA	11	NA	TGTGCCATCAAGGACACCGGGGAGCTGTTTTTT	CAIKDTGELFF
TRBV5-5	TRBJ2-1	few	14	NA	TGTGCCAGCAGAAATGGACACCCATACAATGAGCAGTTCTTC	CASRNGHPYNEQFF
TRBV12-3/TRBV12-4	TRBJ1-1	NA	13	NA	TGTGCCAGCAGTTTAGAGGGGCGAGTTGAAGCTTTCTTT	CASSLEGRVEAFF
TRBV4-1	TRBJ2-1	NA	15	TRBD2	TGCGCCAGCAACCCGGGACTAGCGAAGTACAATGAGCAGTTCTTC	CASNPGLAKYNEQFF
TRBV12-3/TRBV12-4	TRBJ2-1	NA	17	TRBD2	TGTGCCAGCAGTTTAGCGTCTGGGACTAGCGGTTACAATGAGCAGTTCTTC	CASSLASGTSGYNEQFF
TRBV5-1	TRBJ2-2	NA	15	NA	TGCGCCAGCAGCTGGGACACCGCGAACACCGGGGAGCTGTTTTTT	CASSWDTANTGELFF
TRBV20-1	TRBJ1-1	few	11	NA	TGCAGTGCTGACGGGGGCTTGGGAGCTTTCTTT	CSADGGLGAFF
TRBV9	TRBJ2-5	NA	18	TRBD2	TGTGCCAGCAGCTCCGGGACTAGCGGGAGGCCCCCCCAAGAGACCCAGTACTTC	CASSSGTSGRPPQETQYF
TRBV12-3/TRBV12-4	TRBJ2-1	NA	13	TRBD2	TGTGCCAGCAGGAGCGGGAGACGGAATGAGCAGTTCTTC	CASRSGRRNEQFF
TRBV12-3/TRBV12-4	TRBJ2-5	NA	15	TRBD1	TGTGCCAGCAGTGGGACAGGGGGCTACCAAGAGACCCAGTACTTC	CASSGTGGYQETQYF
TRBV12-3/TRBV12-4	TRBJ2-5	many	14	TRBD1	TGTGCCAGCAGCCGCACGGACAGGGGTGAGACCCAGTACTTC	CASSRTDRGETQYF
TRBV20-1	TRBJ1-1	NA	11	NA	TGCAGTGCTACACCCCGACTGGAAGCTTTCTTT	CSATPRLEAFF
TRBV29-1	TRBJ2-1	NA	14	TRBD2	TGCAGCGTTGTGTTGGCGGGAGGATGGGATGAGCAGTTCTTC	CSVVLAGGWDEQFF
TRBV10-3	TRBJ2-1	NA	12	NA	TGTGCCATCAGGGGGGCCCGGGATGAGCAGTTCTTC	CAIRGARDEQFF
TRBV5-1	TRBJ2-7	many	14	NA	TGCGCCAGCAGCTTAGGCGGGACAGTCTACGAGCAGTACTTC	CASSLGGTVYEQYF
TRBV5-6	TRBJ2-3	NA	16	NA	TGTGCCAGCAGCACATACCTATGGGGGTTGACAGATACGCAGTATTTT	CASSTYLWGLTDTQYF
TRBV19	TRBJ2-2	NA	14	NA	TGTGCCAGTAGTATCCGGGGGGCATCCGGGGAGCTGTTTTTT	CASSIRGASGELFF
TRBV6-5	TRBJ2-3	NA	15	TRBD1	TGTGCCAGCAGTTCCCTAGGACAGGCCACAGATACGCAGTATTTT	CASSSLGQATDTQYF
TRBV4-1	TRBJ2-1	NA	15	TRBD2	TGCGCCAGCAGCCAACCGGGACTACCCGGGGGGGAGCAGTTCTTC	CASSQPGLPGGEQFF
TRBV29-1	TRBJ2-7	NA	20	TRBD2	TGCAGCGTTGAAGATAGAGGGAATTCCGGGACTAGCGGGAGGTCCTACGAGCAGTACTTC	CSVEDRGNSGTSGRSYEQYF
TRBV15	TRBJ2-7	NA	12	NA	TGTGCCACCAGCAGAGAAATGGGCGAGCAGTACTTC	CATSREMGEQYF
TRBV7-6	TRBJ2-2	NA	15	TRBD2	TGTGCCAGCAGGGATAGCGGGGGTAACACCGGGGAGCTGTTTTTT	CASRDSGGNTGELFF
TRBV7-2	TRBJ2-3	few	17	TRBD2	TGTGCCAGCAGCTTAGCCCGGACTAGCGGGGGCACAGATACGCAGTATTTT	CASSLARTSGGTDTQYF
TRBV19	TRBJ2-3	NA	13	NA	TGTGCCAGTAGTCCTCAAACGGGAGATACGCAGTATTTT	CASSPQTGDTQYF
TRBV28	TRBJ2-3	NA	15	NA	TGTGCCAGCAGTTTTTTCACGGGCAAGACCGATACGCAGTATTTT	CASSFFTGKTDTQYF
TRBV7-2	TRBJ1-2	NA	15	NA	TGTGCCAGCAGCTTAGCGCGGGGCAGCCTCTATGGCTACACCTTC	CASSLARGSLYGYTF
TRBV9	TRBJ2-2	many	17	NA	TGTGCCAGCAGCGTAGGCCCAGGGGGGCCTTGGGCCGGGGAGCTGTTTTTT	CASSVGPGGPWAGELFF
TRBV12-3/TRBV12-4	TRBJ1-2	few	15	NA	TGTGCCAGCAGCCCTATCAGAGCAAACCCGCGAGGCTACACCTTC	CASSPIRANPRGYTF